This TCR beta chain is from a study of blood T cell repertoires in COVID-19. Study details: Sites in the United States, Italy and Spain provided acute and convalescent COVID-19 samples.

The CDR3 extends over 17 amino acids. Germline loops: CDR1 SGHRS, CDR2 YFSETQ. V shed 2 bases and J 7 bases; nucleotides not matched to a gene: 13. The study recruited people aged roughly 18 to 100 years across approximately 24 US areas. Each recovered donor of Cohort 3 presented with two negative PCRs, clearance, or symptom resolution. Using immunoSEQ multiplex PCR, the repertoire was profiled, and TCRdb retains in-frame clones only, with some absent. Seen here are roughly 180,000 clones, 82% observed once, and the top ten hold about an eighth. The source is a man aged 35 to 55 who had recovered from COVID-19. The sample consisted of PBMCs or T cells enriched from blood (not recorded which). This rearrangement joins TRBV5-1 to TRBJ2-1, with 9 nucleotides matching TRBD2. The CDR3 bases are TGCGCCAGCAGCTTAGGGGCAATAGCGGGAGCTAGGAATGAGCAGTTCTTC. Protein sequence: CASSLGAIAGARNEQFF.